The text below deals with one T cell receptor (beta chain). CDR3 length: 15 amino acids. J was trimmed by 6 bases and V by 4 bases; bases with no gene match: 7. In germline, CDR1 is SGHDT, CDR2 YYEEEE. This entry belongs to a study of blood T cell repertoires in COVID-19. In the study's own analysis: How many nucleated cells were present was estimated from reference gene primer amplification. TCRdb's table, derived via immunoSEQ multiplex PCR, lists solely in-frame clones and lacks some. That table furnishes V, J and clone size, whereas the DNA furnished D and trimming. Of about 67,000 clones in the sample, about nine tenths were seen once.

The chain has TRBV5-6 and TRBJ2-2; TRBD1 aligns across 9 bases. This clonotype was obtained from a man aged 50 to 59 with active COVID-19. Sequencing used peripheral blood. DNA for the CDR3: TGTGCCAGCAGCACCGGGACAGGGAGAGCCGGGGAGCTGTTTTTT. Protein sequence: CASSTGTGRAGELFF.